These T cell receptor beta chains were read from a single sample in a study of T cells in Graves' hyperthyroidism and ophthalmopathy. TCRdb processed the multiplex PCR reads anew with MiXCR; each CDR3 protein has one entry. The table records 800,000 or so distinct CDR3 sequences, around 39% of them present only once. The specimen was blood. The receptors come from a young man with Graves' hyperthyroidism. Each CDR3 is given with its conserved first and last residue. A D gene is named only where the DNA matches it firmly. Where a row states a size, it is once, few, many or the class of an expanded clone; other rows omit it.

-,12,-,TRBJ1-2,TRBV5-1,CASSPGGCGYTF,TGCGCCAGCAGCCCGGGCGGCTGTGGCTACACCTTC
-,11,-,TRBJ1-2,TRBV25-1,CARAGDYGYTF,TGTGCCAGGGCGGGGGACTATGGCTACACCTTC
many,15,-,TRBJ2-5,TRBV6-5,CASSPSTGGVETQYF,TGTGCCAGCAGTCCTTCGACAGGAGGAGTTGAGACCCAGTACTTC
many,13,-,TRBJ1-5,TRBV7-9,CASSSAGIQPQHF,TGTGCCAGCAGTTCAGCGGGGATTCAGCCCCAGCATTTT
few,15,-,TRBJ1-6,TRBV7-9,CASSLDGAYNSPLHF,TGTGCCAGCAGCTTAGATGGAGCCTATAATTCACCCCTCCACTTT
few,13,-,TRBJ2-7,TRBV5-1,CASSLQAPTEQYF,TGCGCCAGCAGCTTACAGGCTCCCACCGAGCAGTACTTC
many,16,TRBD2,TRBJ2-7,TRBV7-9,CASSSRTSESSYEQYF,TGTGCCAGCAGCTCCAGGACTAGCGAGAGCTCCTACGAGCAGTACTTC
many,13,TRBD1,TRBJ1-1,TRBV9,CASSGQGAGVAFF,TGTGCCAGCAGCGGACAGGGGGCGGGAGTTGCTTTCTTT
many,11,-,TRBJ1-2,TRBV19,CASSQGYGYTF,TGTGCCAGTAGTCAGGGCTATGGCTACACCTTC
few,15,TRBD1,TRBJ2-7,TRBV6-6,CASSYSRQGPHEQYF,TGTGCCAGCAGTTACTCTCGACAGGGTCCCCACGAGCAGTACTTC
-,15,TRBD2,TRBJ2-5,TRBV20-1,CSASRGTSGSETQYF,TGCAGTGCGTCCCGGGGGACTAGCGGTTCAGAGACCCAGTACTTC
few,15,TRBD1,TRBJ1-2,TRBV20-1,CSARDTGTGMYGYTF,TGCAGTGCTAGAGATACCGGGACAGGAATGTATGGCTACACCTTC
-,12,-,TRBJ2-2,TRBV29-1,CSVALPSGELFF,TGCAGCGTTGCATTGCCTTCCGGGGAGCTGTTTTTT
many,13,-,TRBJ1-6,TRBV20-1,CSAPGLEGSPLHF,TGCAGTGCCCCGGGACTGGAGGGTTCACCCCTCCACTTT
few,16,TRBD1,TRBJ1-4,TRBV14,CASSQDGDSLNEKLFF,TGTGCCAGCAGCCAAGATGGGGACAGTCTAAATGAAAAACTGTTTTTT
few,12,-,TRBJ1-1,TRBV6-4,CASSLAWTEAFF,TGTGCCAGCAGTCTAGCTTGGACTGAAGCTTTCTTT
few,15,TRBD1,TRBJ1-2,TRBV10-3,CASSFSGTGGHGYTF,TGTGCCAGCAGTTTCTCCGGGACAGGGGGTCATGGCTACACCTTC
many,14,-,TRBJ1-6,TRBV10-3,CAISESAGDSPLHF,TGTGCCATCAGTGAGTCGGCAGGCGATTCACCCCTCCACTTT
-,13,-,TRBJ2-7,TRBV5-1,CASSLDLAGGQYF,TGCGCCAGCAGCTTGGATTTGGCGGGCGGGCAGTACTTC
-,15,-,TRBJ2-7,TRBV5-1,CASSCAAPGSYEQYF,TGCGCCAGCAGCTGTGCGGCGCCGGGATCCTACGAGCAGTACTTC
-,14,-,TRBJ2-7,TRBV7-8,CASSPTQGSYEQYF,TGCGCCAGCAGCCCAACCCAGGGCTCCTACGAGCAGTACTTC
few,17,TRBD1,TRBJ2-2,TRBV11-2,CASSGWGAGGNTGELFF,TGTGCCAGCAGCGGGTGGGGCGCAGGGGGCAACACCGGGGAGCTGTTTTTT
-,15,-,TRBJ1-3,TRBV20-1,CSVRARVSSGNTIYF,TGCAGTGTCCGGGCCCGGGTATCCTCTGGAAACACCATATATTTT
-,15,-,TRBJ1-1,TRBV12-3/TRBV12-4,CASSPDTTGSTEAFF,TGTGCCAGCAGTCCTGATACAACTGGGAGCACTGAAGCTTTCTTT
once,17,-,TRBJ1-1,TRBV24-1,CASSGGVGTFMNTEAFF,TGTGCCAGCAGTGGGGGGGTGGGGACTTTCATGAACACTGAAGCTTTCTTT
many,15,-,TRBJ2-7,TRBV2,CASSEEGQASYEQYF,TGTGCCAGCAGTGAAGAGGGGCAGGCCTCCTACGAGCAGTACTTC
-,15,-,TRBJ2-5,TRBV5-6,CASSFPSTGRETQYF,TGTGCCAGCAGCTTTCCATCGACAGGGAGGGAGACCCAGTACTTC
-,18,-,TRBJ2-7,TRBV7-2,CASSLTYDREEKTHEQYF,TGTGCCAGCAGCTTAACCTACGACAGGGAGGAGAAGACCCACGAGCAGTACTTC
many,15,TRBD2,TRBJ2-5,TRBV2,CASSRPAGGRRTQYF,TGTGCCAGCAGTCGTCCCGCGGGGGGGCGGAGGACCCAGTACTTC
few,16,TRBD1,TRBJ2-2,TRBV7-8,CASSSRDRVDTGELFF,TGTGCCAGCAGCTCCCGGGACAGGGTTGACACCGGGGAGCTGTTTTTT
-,15,-,TRBJ2-2,TRBV5-1,CASSPAGSRTGELFF,TGCGCCAGCAGCCCGGCGGGGAGCCGGACCGGGGAGCTGTTTTTT
many,16,TRBD1,TRBJ1-3,TRBV15,CATSRDLGQGLDTIYF,TGTGCCACCAGCAGAGACCTGGGACAGGGACTGGACACCATATATTTT
many,15,-,TRBJ1-4,TRBV25-1,CASSEYSGQNEKLFF,TGTGCCAGCAGTGAATATTCGGGGCAGAATGAAAAACTGTTTTTT
many,14,TRBD2,TRBJ2-7,TRBV15,CATSIEAGGGEQYF,TGTGCCACCAGCATTGAGGCGGGGGGGGGTGAGCAGTACTTC
many,15,-,TRBJ1-4,TRBV7-9,CASSLDRDRIEKLFF,TGTGCCAGCAGCTTGGACCGGGACCGAATCGAAAAACTGTTTTTT
-,14,-,TRBJ1-5,TRBV4-1,CASSQGVADQPQHF,TGCGCCAGCAGCCAAGGGGTCGCAGATCAGCCCCAGCATTTT
-,18,TRBD2,TRBJ2-2,TRBV5-1,CASSLAGSGAPGTGELFF,TGCGCCAGCAGCTTGGCCGGTAGCGGGGCCCCAGGGACCGGGGAGCTGTTTTTT
many,16,-,TRBJ2-5,TRBV29-1,CSVEVSAGWREETQYF,TGCAGCGTTGAGGTCTCGGCAGGGTGGAGGGAAGAGACCCAGTACTTC
many,11,-,TRBJ1-1,TRBV12-3/TRBV12-4,CASSGSDEAFF,TGTGCCAGCAGTGGAAGCGATGAAGCTTTCTTT
-,15,-,TRBJ2-5,TRBV19,CASSIDLGVQETQYF,TGTGCCAGTAGTATAGATCTTGGAGTCCAAGAGACCCAGTACTTC
-,16,TRBD1,TRBJ1-4,TRBV7-8,CASSLARGQSNEKLFF,TGTGCCAGCAGCTTAGCCAGGGGGCAGAGTAATGAAAAACTGTTTTTT
-,17,-,TRBJ2-2,TRBV4-3,CASSQAEGRSNTGELFF,TGCGCCAGCAGCCAAGCTGAAGGCAGATCGAACACCGGGGAGCTGTTTTTT